This T cell receptor beta chain was observed in a study of shared clonotypes between healthy human individuals. Whole-study findings and limits: Clonotype sharing among donors was expected to depend on sequencing depth.

Selected positively for CCR7 and CD45RO-negative, naive CD8 cells excluded terminally differentiated effector memory CD45RA+ cells. Caucasian adults residing in Nashville, Tennessee made up all the donors. The CDR3 has 18 residues. Genomic DNA belonging to each subset was distributed in equal measure over several immunoSEQ plates. As handled by the study authors: Junction-only sequences without quality scores came from ImmunoSEQ, so filtering differed. Profiled with immunoSEQ multiplex PCR; TCRdb holds only in-frame clones, not every one. The D gene and trimming were derived from the DNA, and the V and J assignments and clone size from that table. The repertoire holds 2 million or so clones, with over 85% as singletons. On this clone itself: Antigen specificity is unknown.

This TCR came from a man between 18 and 29 years old in good health. Sequencing used naive CD8+ T cells sorted from blood. This chain joins TRBV21-1 and TRBJ2-7; TRBD1, the table's D call, lacks a check against the DNA. TRBV21-1 is a recognized pseudogene. CDR3 in DNA: TGTGCCAGCAGCCCGTTAGGACGACAGGGGGGTTCTTTGTACGAGCAGTACTTC. As protein: CASSPLGRQGGSLYEQYF.